Shown below are 14 T cell receptor beta chains from a single sample sequenced in a study of T-cell reconstitution after alpha-beta-depleted transplantation in children. Unique molecular identifiers were used in preparing the TCRbeta library. A single record per CDR3 protein comes from TCRdb applying MiXCR to the PCR reads. The data contain 250,000 or so distinct CDR3 sequences, 6.5% to 9% of them singletons. The specimen was PBMCs, mostly from graft donor cells, collected 180 days after TCRalphabeta/CD19-depleted stem cell transplant. These TCRs come from a male patient aged 5 to 17 who had a stem cell transplant for acute lymphoblastic leukemia, so the T cells may come from the graft donor.

With regard to this clonotype: A read error may be the cause here, since a much bigger clone is one base away. V and J are TRBV6-5 and TRBJ2-5; either TRBD1 or TRBD2 may fit D (5 bases each). V shed 2 bases and J shed 5 bases, with 12 bases lying between them. From germline, CDR1 is MNHEY and CDR2 SVGAGI. This CDR3 contains 14 residues. The CDR3 here is CASSYTRGWETQYF. The CDR3, as DNA: TGTGCCAGCAGTTACACTAGGGGCTGGGAGACCCAGTACTTC.

This clonotype has ten or more counts. The chain links TRBV10-2 to TRBJ1-5, with TRBD1 identical over 8 bases. J gave up 4 bases and V 0 bases, and 5 bases lay outside the gene matches. This CDR3 region has 16 residues. Germline CDR1 and CDR2: WSHSY and SAAADI. Here the CDR3 reads CASSESGQGANQPQHF. The CDR3 nucleotides are TGCGCCAGCAGTGAGTCGGGGCAGGGGGCTAATCAGCCCCAGCATTTT.

This clonotype was observed at least ten times. V usage is TRBV28 and J usage is TRBJ1-3; D not certain. Germline CDR1 MDHEN, CDR2 SYDVKM. Between the trimmed V and J ends, which lost 5 bases and 0 bases, there was a span of 11 bases. The CDR3 contains 15 residues. DNA of the CDR3: TGTGCCAGCAGTAGGAGGATGGGCTCTGGAAACACCATATATTTT. Translated, it gives CASSRRMGSGNTIYF.

This clonotype was picked up many times. The chain uses TRBV9 and TRBJ1-1; D is perhaps TRBD1 (5 bases). V dropped 5 bases and J dropped 10 bases, with 27 bases sitting between them. The CDR3 length is 16 residues. Germline V lookup: CDR1 SGDLS, CDR2 YYNGEE. CDR3 sequence reads: CASSKTQGIVGRGAFF. The CDR3, as DNA: TGTGCCAGCAGTAAGACTCAGGGTATTGTAGGGCGCGGAGCTTTCTTT.

Comments on this clonotype: Being one base from a much bigger clone, this may be a read error. The V call is TRBV7-2, the J call TRBJ1-3; D gene ambiguous. CDR3 length equals 14 residues. Germline values: CDR1 SGHTA, CDR2 FQGNSA. CDR3 sequence: CASSLGPSANTIHF. CDR3 nucleotides: TGTGCCAGCAGCCTCGGACCGTCCGCGAACACCATACATTTT.

This clonotype came up many times. The J gene is TRBJ2-3, the V gene TRBV6-2 or TRBV6-3, with D uncertain. Trimming took off 4 bases at V and 3 bases at J, with 14 bases between the two ends. CDR1 is MNHEY and CDR2 is SVGEGT in the germline V gene. There are 15 residues in the CDR3. The chain's CDR3 is CASSFRRMVTDTQYF. Written as DNA, the CDR3 is TGTGCCAGCAGTTTCCGACGCATGGTGACAGATACGCAGTATTTT.

This clonotype was detected ten times or more. This chain links TRBV4-3 with TRBJ2-7; weak D call: TRBD2 (5 bases). Trimming shortened V by 0 bases and J by 2 bases, and 11 bases separated the two germline ends. The CDR3 runs to 15 residues. Per the germline V gene, CDR1 is LGHNA and CDR2 is YSLEER. The CDR3 region is CASSQEPGEPYEQYF. In DNA, the CDR3 is TGCGCCAGCAGCCAAGAACCCGGGGAACCCTACGAGCAGTACTTC.

This clonotype was counted many times. V and J are TRBV5-1 and TRBJ2-3; tentative D call: TRBD1 (5 bases). V shed 2 bases and J shed 0 bases, with 7 bases lying between them. The CDR3 totals 14 residues. In germline, CDR1 is SGHRS, CDR2 YFSETQ. CDR3 nucleotide sequence: TGCGCCAGCAGCTTCGGACACAGCACAGATACGCAGTATTTT. This codes for CASSFGHSTDTQYF.

The chain combines TRBV18 with TRBJ2-1, with TRBD1 matching over 9 bases. The CDR3 spans 17 residues. Unmatched junction bases numbered 11, after V lost 4 bases and J lost 4 bases. The V gene's germline CDR1 is KGHSH and CDR2 LQKENI. CDR3 nucleotide sequence: TGTGCCAGCTCACGCAGGGGGGACAGGGTATCATACAATGAGCAGTTCTTC. This sequence encodes CASSRRGDRVSYNEQFF.

This clonotype was counted many times. The chain is built from TRBV7-2 and TRBJ1-5; D gene uncertain. Germline CDR1 reads SGHTA; CDR2 reads FQGNSA. Trimming cost V 5 bases and J 5 bases, with 13 bases left between them. The CDR3 loop spans 14 amino acids. CDR3 loop: CASSRDGLDQPQHF. The CDR3 nucleotides read TGTGCCAGCAGCCGAGACGGGTTGGATCAGCCCCAGCATTTT.

This clonotype has at least ten counts. V is TRBV7-9 and J is TRBJ1-3; D is uncertain. This CDR3 comprises 15 residues. Germline V gene sequence: CDR1 SEHNR, CDR2 FQNEAQ (reference sequence). The V end lost 1 base, the J end lost 0 bases, and 7 bases lay between the germline ends. CDR3 coding DNA: TGTGCCAGCAGCTTAGGAGATTACTCTGGAAACACCATATATTTT. It specifies CASSLGDYSGNTIYF.

This clonotype has at least ten counts. The chain has TRBV18 and TRBJ1-4; D remains unclear. The V gene lost 2 bases and the J gene lost 7 bases, with 5 bases spanning the gap. The CDR3 runs to 12 residues. Germline V gene lookup returns CDR1 KGHSH and CDR2 LQKENI. The CDR3 DNA is TGTGCCAGCTCACCAGGAGGTGAAAAACTGTTTTTT. Amino acids: CASSPGGEKLFF.

This clonotype was picked up many times. The rearrangement uses TRBV7-6 and TRBJ1-1; possibly TRBD1 for D (5 bases). Germline CDR1 SGHVS, CDR2 FNYEAQ. The CDR3 has 14 residues. The germline V and J ends were trimmed by 5 bases and 3 bases, with 13 bases remaining between them. The CDR3 region is CASSLRAGDTEAFF. The CDR3 nucleotides are TGTGCCAGCAGCCTCCGTGCGGGGGACACTGAAGCTTTCTTT.

This clonotype was counted many times. The chain recombines TRBV3-1 with TRBJ2-7; 12 positions agree with TRBD2. CDR1 LGHDT and CDR2 YNNKEL come from the germline V gene (reference sequence). This CDR3 region has 15 residues. Trimming removed 4 bases from V and 5 bases from J; junction bases left unmatched: 6. Here the CDR3 reads CASSRRTSGKNEQYF. The CDR3 DNA follows: TGTGCCAGCAGCCGCCGGACTAGCGGGAAGAACGAGCAGTACTTC.